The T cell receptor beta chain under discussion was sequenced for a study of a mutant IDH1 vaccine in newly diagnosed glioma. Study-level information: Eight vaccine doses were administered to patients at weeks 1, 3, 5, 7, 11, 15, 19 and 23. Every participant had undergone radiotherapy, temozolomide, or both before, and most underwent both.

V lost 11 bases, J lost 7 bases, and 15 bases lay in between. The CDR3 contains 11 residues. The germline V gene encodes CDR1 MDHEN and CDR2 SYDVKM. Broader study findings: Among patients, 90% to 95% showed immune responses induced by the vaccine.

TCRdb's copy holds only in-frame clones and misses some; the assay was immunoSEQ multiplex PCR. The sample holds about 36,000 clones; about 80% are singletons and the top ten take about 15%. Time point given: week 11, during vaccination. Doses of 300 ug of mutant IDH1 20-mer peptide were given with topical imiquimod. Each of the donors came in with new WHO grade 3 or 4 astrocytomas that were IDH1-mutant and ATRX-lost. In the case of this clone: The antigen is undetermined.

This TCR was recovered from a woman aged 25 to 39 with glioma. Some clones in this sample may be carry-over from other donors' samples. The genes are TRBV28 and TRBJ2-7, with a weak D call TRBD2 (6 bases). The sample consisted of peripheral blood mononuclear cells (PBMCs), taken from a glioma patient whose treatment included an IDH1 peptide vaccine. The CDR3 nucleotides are TGTGCCTCAAGTTGGGGGAGGGAGCAGTACTTC. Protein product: CASSWGREQYF.